This entry describes one T cell receptor beta chain. This sample is part of a study of blood T cell repertoires in COVID-19. Original handling: Amplification from reference gene primers served as the basis for estimated nucleated cell counts. Produced via immunoSEQ multiplex PCR; TCRdb's table is partial and in-frame only. From that table come the V and J calls and clone size; the DNA was used to work out D and trimming. The repertoire has some 300,000 clones, nearly 90% of them found once; the top ten carry roughly a tenth. Everyone who took part was roughly 18 to 89 years old, and they came from over 20 US areas. The study counted Cohort 3 donors as recovered given two negative PCRs, clearance, or symptom resolution. The length of the CDR3 is 16 residues. J gave up 4 bases and V 1 base, and 10 bases lay outside the gene matches. The germline CDR1 and CDR2 sequences are MGHRA and YSYEKL.

This sequence joins TRBV4-1 and TRBJ2-7, with 7 bases aligning to TRBD1. The sequencing input was PBMCs or T cells enriched from blood (not recorded which). This clonotype was obtained from a woman in her thirties who had recovered from COVID-19. CDR3 nucleotides: TGCGCCAGCAGCCAAGCCACCGGACAGGCCTTATACGAGCAGTACTTC. This sequence encodes CASSQATGQALYEQYF.